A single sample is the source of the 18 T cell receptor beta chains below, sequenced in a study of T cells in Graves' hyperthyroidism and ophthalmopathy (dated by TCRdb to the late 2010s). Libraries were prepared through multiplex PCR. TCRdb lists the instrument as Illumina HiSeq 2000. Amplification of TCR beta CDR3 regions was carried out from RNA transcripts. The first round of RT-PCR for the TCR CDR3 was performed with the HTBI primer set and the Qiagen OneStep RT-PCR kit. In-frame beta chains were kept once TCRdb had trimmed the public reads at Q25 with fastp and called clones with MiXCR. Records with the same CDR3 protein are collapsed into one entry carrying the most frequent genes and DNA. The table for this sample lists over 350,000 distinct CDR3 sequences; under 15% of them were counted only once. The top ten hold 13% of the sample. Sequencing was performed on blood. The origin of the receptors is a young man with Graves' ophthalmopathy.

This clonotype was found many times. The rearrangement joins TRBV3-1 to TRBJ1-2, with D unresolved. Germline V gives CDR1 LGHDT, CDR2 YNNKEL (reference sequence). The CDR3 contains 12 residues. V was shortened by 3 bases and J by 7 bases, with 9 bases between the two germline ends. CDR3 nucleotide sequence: TGTGCCAGCAGCCAGCAAGGTTTTGGCTACACCTTC. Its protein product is CASSQQGFGYTF.

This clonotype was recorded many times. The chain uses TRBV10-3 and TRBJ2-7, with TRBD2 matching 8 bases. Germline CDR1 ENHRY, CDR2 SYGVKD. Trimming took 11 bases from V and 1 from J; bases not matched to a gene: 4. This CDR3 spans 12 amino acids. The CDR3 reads CAVGGESYEQYF. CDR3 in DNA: TGTGCCGTCGGGGGGGAATCCTACGAGCAGTACTTC.

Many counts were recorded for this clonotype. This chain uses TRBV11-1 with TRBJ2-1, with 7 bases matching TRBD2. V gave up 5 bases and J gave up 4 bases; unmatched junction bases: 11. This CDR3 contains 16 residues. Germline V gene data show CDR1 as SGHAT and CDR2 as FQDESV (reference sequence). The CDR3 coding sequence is TGTGCCAGCAGCCGCAGGGAGGGCCTCTGGTACAATGAGCAGTTCTTC. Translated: CASSRREGLWYNEQFF.

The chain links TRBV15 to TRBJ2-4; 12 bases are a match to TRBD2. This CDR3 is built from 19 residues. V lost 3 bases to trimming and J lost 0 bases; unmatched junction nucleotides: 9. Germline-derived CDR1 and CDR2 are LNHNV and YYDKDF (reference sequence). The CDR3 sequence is CATSRPSGRAQLAKNIQYF. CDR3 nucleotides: TGTGCCACCAGCAGGCCTAGCGGGAGGGCCCAGTTAGCCAAAAACATTCAGTACTTC.

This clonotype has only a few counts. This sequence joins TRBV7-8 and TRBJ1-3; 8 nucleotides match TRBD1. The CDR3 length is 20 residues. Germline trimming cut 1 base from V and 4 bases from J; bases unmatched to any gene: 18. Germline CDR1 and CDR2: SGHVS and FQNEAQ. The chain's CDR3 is CASSLGQLRQGRPGGNTIYF. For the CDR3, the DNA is TGTGCCAGCAGCTTAGGACAGTTGAGACAGGGGCGTCCAGGGGGAAACACCATATATTTT.

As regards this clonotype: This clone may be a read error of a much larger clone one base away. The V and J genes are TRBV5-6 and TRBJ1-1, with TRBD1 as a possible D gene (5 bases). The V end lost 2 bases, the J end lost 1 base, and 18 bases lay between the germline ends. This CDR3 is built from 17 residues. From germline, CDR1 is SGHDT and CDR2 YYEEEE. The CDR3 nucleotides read TGTGCCAGCAGCTTCTCCCCCTGGGGGACTTCGAACACTGAAGCTTTCTTT. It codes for CASSFSPWGTSNTEAFF. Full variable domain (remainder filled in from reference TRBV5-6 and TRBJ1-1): DAGVTQSPTHLIKTRGQQVTLRCSPKSGHDTVSWYQQALGQGPQFIFQYYEEEERQRGNFPDRFSGHQFPNYSSELNVNALLLGDSALYLCASSFSPWGTSNTEAFFGQGTRLTVV.

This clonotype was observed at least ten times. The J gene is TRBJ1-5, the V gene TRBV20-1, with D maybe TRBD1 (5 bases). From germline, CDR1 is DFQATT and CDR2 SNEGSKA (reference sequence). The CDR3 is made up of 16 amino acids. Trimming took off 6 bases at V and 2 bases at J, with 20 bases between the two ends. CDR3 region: CSAPYRSTFGNQPQHF. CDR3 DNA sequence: TGCAGTGCGCCATACAGGAGTACCTTTGGCAATCAGCCCCAGCATTTT.

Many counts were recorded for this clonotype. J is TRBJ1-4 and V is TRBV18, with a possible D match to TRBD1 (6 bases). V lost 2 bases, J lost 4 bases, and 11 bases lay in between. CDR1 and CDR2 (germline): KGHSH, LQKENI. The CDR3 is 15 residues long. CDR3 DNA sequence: TGTGCCAGCTCACCATCCGGGACAAGTAATGAAAAACTGTTTTTT. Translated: CASSPSGTSNEKLFF.

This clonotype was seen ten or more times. The CDR3 loop is CASSLGAAETQYF. DNA of the CDR3: TGTGCCAGCAGCTTGGGCGCTGCGGAGACCCAGTACTTC. The rearrangement uses TRBV7-6 and TRBJ2-5, with no clear D. Germline assignment: CDR1 SGHVS and CDR2 FNYEAQ. The CDR3 contains 13 residues. The ends were cut back, 3 bases at V and 5 bases at J, with 10 bases in the middle.

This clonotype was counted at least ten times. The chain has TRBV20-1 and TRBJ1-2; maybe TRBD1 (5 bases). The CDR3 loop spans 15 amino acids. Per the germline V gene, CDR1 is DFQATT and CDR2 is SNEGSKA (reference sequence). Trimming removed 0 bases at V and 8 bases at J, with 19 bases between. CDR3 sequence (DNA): TGCAGTGCTAGAGACCCGCCGTCTCAGGGATCCGGCTACACCTTC. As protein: CSARDPPSQGSGYTF.

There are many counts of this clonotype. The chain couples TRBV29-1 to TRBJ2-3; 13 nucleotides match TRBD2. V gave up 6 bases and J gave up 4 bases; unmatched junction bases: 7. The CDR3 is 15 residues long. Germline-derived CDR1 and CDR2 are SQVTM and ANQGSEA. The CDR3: CSVARLAGGSDTQYF. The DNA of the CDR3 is TGCAGCGTGGCCAGACTAGCGGGAGGCTCAGATACGCAGTATTTT.

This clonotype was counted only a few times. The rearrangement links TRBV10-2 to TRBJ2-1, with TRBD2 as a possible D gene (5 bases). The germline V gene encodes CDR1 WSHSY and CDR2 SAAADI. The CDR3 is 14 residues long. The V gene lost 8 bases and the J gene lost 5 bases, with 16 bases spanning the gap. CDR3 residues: CASARAELDNEQFF. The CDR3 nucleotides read TGCGCCAGCGCTAGGGCTGAACTAGACAATGAGCAGTTCTTC.

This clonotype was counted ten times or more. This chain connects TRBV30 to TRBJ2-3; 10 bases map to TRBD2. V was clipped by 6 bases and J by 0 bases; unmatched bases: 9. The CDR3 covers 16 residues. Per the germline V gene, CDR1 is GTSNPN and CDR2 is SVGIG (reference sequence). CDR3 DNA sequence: TGTGCCTGCCCTAGCGGGGGTGATACTAGCACAGATACGCAGTATTTT. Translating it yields CACPSGGDTSTDTQYF.

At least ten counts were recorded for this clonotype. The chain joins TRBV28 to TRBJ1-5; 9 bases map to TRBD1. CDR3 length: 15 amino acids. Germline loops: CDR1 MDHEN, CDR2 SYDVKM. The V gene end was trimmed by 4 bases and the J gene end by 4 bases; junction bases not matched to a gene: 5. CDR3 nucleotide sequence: TGTGCCAGCAGTTCATTTGGGACAGGGAATCAGCCCCAGCATTTT. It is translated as CASSSFGTGNQPQHF.

CDR3 protein: CAGREHDNTGELFF. CDR3 bases: TGTGCCGGCCGTGAACATGATAACACCGGGGAGCTGTTTTTT. The chain couples TRBV7-6 to TRBJ2-2; D ambiguous. V shed 11 bases and J shed 2 bases, with 15 bases lying between them. CDR3 length: 14 amino acids. Germline loops: CDR1 SGHVS, CDR2 FNYEAQ.

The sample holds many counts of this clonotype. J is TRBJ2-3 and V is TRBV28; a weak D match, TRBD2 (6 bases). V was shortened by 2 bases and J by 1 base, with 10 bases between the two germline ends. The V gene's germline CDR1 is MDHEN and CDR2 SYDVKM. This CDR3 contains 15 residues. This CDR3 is CASSLMGLRTDTQYF. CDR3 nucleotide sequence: TGTGCCAGCAGTTTAATGGGACTTCGCACAGATACGCAGTATTTT.

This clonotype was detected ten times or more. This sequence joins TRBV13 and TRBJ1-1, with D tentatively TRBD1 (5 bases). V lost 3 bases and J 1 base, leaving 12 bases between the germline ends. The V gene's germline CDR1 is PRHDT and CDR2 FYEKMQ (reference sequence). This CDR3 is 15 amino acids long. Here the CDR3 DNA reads TGTGCCAGCAGCTTTTGGGCGGGGGGGAACACTGAAGCTTTCTTT. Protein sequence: CASSFWAGGNTEAFF.

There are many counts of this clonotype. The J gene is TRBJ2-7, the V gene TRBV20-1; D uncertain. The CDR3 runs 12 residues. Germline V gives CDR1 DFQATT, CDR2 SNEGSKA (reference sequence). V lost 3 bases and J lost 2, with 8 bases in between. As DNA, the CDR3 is TGCAGTGCTAGGTACAGTACCTACGAGCAGTACTTC. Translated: CSARYSTYEQYF.